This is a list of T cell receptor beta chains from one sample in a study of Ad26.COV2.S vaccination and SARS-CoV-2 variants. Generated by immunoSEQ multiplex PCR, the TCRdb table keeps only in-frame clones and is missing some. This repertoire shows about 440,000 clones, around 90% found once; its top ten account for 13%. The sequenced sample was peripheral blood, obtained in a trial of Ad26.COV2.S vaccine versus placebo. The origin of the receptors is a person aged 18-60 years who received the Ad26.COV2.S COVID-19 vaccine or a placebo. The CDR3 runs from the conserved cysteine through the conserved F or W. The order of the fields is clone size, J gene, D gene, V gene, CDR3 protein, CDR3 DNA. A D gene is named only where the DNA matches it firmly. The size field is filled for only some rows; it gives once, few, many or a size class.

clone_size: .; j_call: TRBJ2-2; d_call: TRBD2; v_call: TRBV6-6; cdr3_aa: CASSLPLAGVTGELFF; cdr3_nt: TGTGCCAGCAGTCTGCCCTTAGCGGGAGTCACCGGGGAGCTGTTTTTT
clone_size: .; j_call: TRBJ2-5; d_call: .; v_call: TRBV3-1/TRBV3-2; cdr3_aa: CASSQGTVRGAQETQYF; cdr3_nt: TGTGCCAGCAGCCAAGGGACTGTCCGGGGAGCCCAAGAGACCCAGTACTTC
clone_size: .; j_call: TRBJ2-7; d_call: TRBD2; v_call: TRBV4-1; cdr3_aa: CASSQARGTSGKDEQYF; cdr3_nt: TGCGCCAGCAGCCAAGCGCGAGGGACTAGCGGGAAGGACGAGCAGTACTTC
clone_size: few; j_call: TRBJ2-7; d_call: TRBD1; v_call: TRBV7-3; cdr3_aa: CASSLGTGLSHEQYF; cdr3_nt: TGTGCCAGCAGCTTAGGGACAGGGCTCTCTCACGAGCAGTACTTC
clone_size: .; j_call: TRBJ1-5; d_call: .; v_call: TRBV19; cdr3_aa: CASSTYTVEPQHF; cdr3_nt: TGTGCCAGTAGTACGTATACTGTTGAGCCCCAGCATTTT
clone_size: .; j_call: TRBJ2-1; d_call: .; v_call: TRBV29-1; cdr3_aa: CSVKLGNEQFF; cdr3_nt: TGCAGCGTAAAATTGGGCAATGAGCAGTTCTTC
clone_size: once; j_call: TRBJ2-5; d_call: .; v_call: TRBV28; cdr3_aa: CASSLSMGWQETQYF; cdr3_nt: TGTGCCAGCAGTTTATCCATGGGATGGCAAGAGACCCAGTACTTC
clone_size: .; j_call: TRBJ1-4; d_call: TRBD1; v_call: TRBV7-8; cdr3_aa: CASSTRDRGGEKLFF; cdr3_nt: TGTGCCAGCAGCACCCGGGACAGGGGTGGTGAAAAACTGTTTTTT
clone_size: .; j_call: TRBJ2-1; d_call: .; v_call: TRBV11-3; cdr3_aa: CASSLDPNEQFF; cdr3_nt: TGTGCCAGCAGCTTAGATCCCAATGAGCAGTTCTTC
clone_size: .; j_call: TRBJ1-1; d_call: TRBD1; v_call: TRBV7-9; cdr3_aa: CASSSSRGQNPNTEAFF; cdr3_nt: TGTGCCAGCAGCTCTTCCAGGGGGCAAAACCCAAACACTGAAGCTTTCTTT